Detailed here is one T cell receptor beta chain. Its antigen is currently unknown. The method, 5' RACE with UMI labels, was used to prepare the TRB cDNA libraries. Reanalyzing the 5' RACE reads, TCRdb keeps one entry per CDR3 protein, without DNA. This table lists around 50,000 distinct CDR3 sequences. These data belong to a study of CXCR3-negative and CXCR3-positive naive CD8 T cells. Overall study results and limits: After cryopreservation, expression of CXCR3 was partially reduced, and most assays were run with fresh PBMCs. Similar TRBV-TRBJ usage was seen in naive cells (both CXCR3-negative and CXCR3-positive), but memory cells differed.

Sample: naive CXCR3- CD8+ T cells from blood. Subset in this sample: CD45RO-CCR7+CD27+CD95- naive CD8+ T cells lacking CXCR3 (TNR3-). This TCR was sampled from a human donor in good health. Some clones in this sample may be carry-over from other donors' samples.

The CDR3 sequence: CATSDITRQGYTGELFF. The chain has TRBV24-1 and TRBJ2-2; TCRdb's D call, TRBD1, is unchecked because there is no DNA. This CDR3 comprises 17 residues. The germline gives CDR1 KGHDR, CDR2 SFDVKD.